This T cell receptor (beta chain) derives from a study of blood T cells in healthy people across ages. For this clonotype: Its antigen is not identified.

The CDR3 has 16 residues. Between the trimmed V and J ends, which lost 4 bases and 4 bases, there was a span of 17 bases. In germline, CDR1 is MDHEN, CDR2 SYDVKM. The study, taken as a whole, reports: TCR beta diversity per million T cells fell roughly linearly with age.

Through a sample-barcoded 5' primer and a J-beta primer mix, a second PCR was run for roughly 7 to 12 cycles. One entry per CDR3 protein, called by TCRdb with MiXCR from the 5' RACE reads. The data hold nearly 1 million distinct CDR3 sequences, with roughly 50% observed a single time. The chain links TRBV28 to TRBJ1-5; perhaps TRBD1 as D (5 bases). This receptor was obtained from a woman aged 60-75 years in good health. The sequenced sample was blood. The DNA for the CDR3 is TGTGCCAGCAGTTCTGGGGGGATTCTAGGGAATCAGCCCCAGCATTTT. Protein product: CASSSGGILGNQPQHF.